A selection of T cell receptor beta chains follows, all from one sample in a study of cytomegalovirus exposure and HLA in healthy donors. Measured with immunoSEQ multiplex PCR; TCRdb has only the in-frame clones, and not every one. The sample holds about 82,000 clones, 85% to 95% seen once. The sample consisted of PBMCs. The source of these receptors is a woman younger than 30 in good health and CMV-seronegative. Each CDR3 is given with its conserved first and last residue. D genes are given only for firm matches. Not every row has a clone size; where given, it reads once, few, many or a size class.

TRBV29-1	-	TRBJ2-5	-	TGCAGCGTTGTTGACAGCATTCAAGAGACCCAGTACTTC	CSVVDSIQETQYF
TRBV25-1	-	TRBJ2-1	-	TGTGCCAGCAGTGAATTTGTGGAGGATGAGCAGTTCTTC	CASSEFVEDEQFF
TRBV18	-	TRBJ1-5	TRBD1	TGTGCCAGCTCACCGACAGGGGGCTCAAGTCAGCCCCAGCATTTT	CASSPTGGSSQPQHF
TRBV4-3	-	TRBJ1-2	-	TGCGCCAGTAGGGGAGGTGACTATGGCTACACCTTC	CASRGGDYGYTF
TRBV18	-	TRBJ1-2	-	TGTGCCAGCTCACCTGCTTTACAGGGATCCTATGGCTACACCTTC	CASSPALQGSYGYTF
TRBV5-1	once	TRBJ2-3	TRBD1	TGCGCCAGCACCGGACAGGGGCGGACAGATACGCAGTATTTT	CASTGQGRTDTQYF
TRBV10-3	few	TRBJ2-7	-	TGTGCCATCAGTGCTGCAGGGAATGAGCAGTACTTC	CAISAAGNEQYF
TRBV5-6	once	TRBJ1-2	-	TGTGCCAGCAGGGGCCGTTTGGGGCGGAACTATGGCTACACCTTC	CASRGRLGRNYGYTF
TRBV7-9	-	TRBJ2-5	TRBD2	TGTGCCAGCAGCTTAGGAGGTAGCGGGGGACAAGAGACCCAGTACTTC	CASSLGGSGGQETQYF
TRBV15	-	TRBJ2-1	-	TGTGCCACCAGCAAAAGACAGCGTGAGGATGAGCAGTTCTTC	CATSKRQREDEQFF
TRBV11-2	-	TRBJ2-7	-	TGTGCCAGCAGCTTAGATTGGGGGGGCGCAGGCGAGCAGTACTTC	CASSLDWGGAGEQYF
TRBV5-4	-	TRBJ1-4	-	TGTGCCAGCAGCCCCGGGACATCTAATGAAAAACTGTTTTTT	CASSPGTSNEKLFF
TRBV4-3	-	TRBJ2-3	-	TGCGCCAGCAGCCTCGGACAGAGCACAGATACGCAGTATTTT	CASSLGQSTDTQYF
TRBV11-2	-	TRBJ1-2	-	TGTGCCAGCAGCTTAGGGGCCAGTAACTATGGCTACACCTTC	CASSLGASNYGYTF
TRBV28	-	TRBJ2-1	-	TGTGCCAGCAGTTTCCGAGCGGTAAATGAGCAGTTCTTC	CASSFRAVNEQFF
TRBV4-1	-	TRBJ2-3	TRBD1	TGCGCCAGCAGCAAACAGGGGGCAGGAGATACGCAGTATTTT	CASSKQGAGDTQYF
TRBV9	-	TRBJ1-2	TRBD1	TGTGCCAGCAGCGTAGAGGGTTGGGGGACAGGGGTTTATGGCTACACCTTC	CASSVEGWGTGVYGYTF